These T cell receptor beta chains were read from a single sample in a study of vaccination effects on CD4 cells after COVID-19. No antigen has been assigned to these receptors. The assay was immunoSEQ multiplex PCR, and TCRdb's table has in-frame clones only and misses some. This sample yields 77,000 or so clones, of which around 79% are seen a single time; under 12% belongs to the top ten. The sample consisted of CD4+ T cells from PBMCs cultured with SARS-CoV-2 spike peptides, taken before COVID-19 vaccination. These receptors originate from a human donor who received a COVID-19 vaccine. Each CDR3 is given with its conserved first and last residue. A D gene is named only where the DNA matches it firmly. Clone size is given for some rows only: seen once, a few or many times, or a class if the clone is expanded.

clone size	V gene	J gene	D gene	CDR3 protein	CDR3 DNA
NA	TRBV23-1	TRBJ1-6	NA	CASSQSRGGPYNSPLHF	TGCGCCAGCAGTCAATCAAGGGGCGGACCCTATAATTCACCCCTCCACTTT
NA	TRBV27	TRBJ2-1	TRBD2	CASSSPPGRGGLEQFF	TGTGCCAGCAGTTCCCCACCCGGGCGGGGGGGCCTTGAGCAGTTCTTC
NA	TRBV6-5	TRBJ1-1	NA	CASRYEGGLRTEAFF	TGTGCCAGCAGGTACGAAGGGGGATTGAGGACTGAAGCTTTCTTT
NA	TRBV25-1	TRBJ1-5	NA	CASSTSDQPQHF	TGTGCCAGCAGTACATCGGATCAGCCCCAGCATTTT
NA	TRBV10-3	TRBJ2-5	NA	CAISAHTGVPETQYF	TGTGCCATCAGTGCACATACCGGGGTTCCAGAGACCCAGTACTTC
NA	TRBV5-1	TRBJ1-1	NA	CASSLVGFGATEAFF	TGCGCCAGCAGCTTGGTTGGTTTTGGTGCGACTGAAGCTTTCTTT
NA	TRBV12-3/TRBV12-4	TRBJ1-6	NA	CASSLVRNSPLHF	TGTGCCAGCAGTTTGGTCAGGAATTCACCCCTCCACTTT
NA	TRBV28	TRBJ1-3	NA	CASGRRGNTIYF	TGTGCCAGCGGGCGCAGGGGAAACACCATATATTTT
few	TRBV19	TRBJ1-1	NA	CASHFGNRENTEAFF	TGTGCCAGTCATTTTGGAAACAGGGAAAACACTGAAGCTTTCTTT
few	TRBV18	TRBJ2-6	NA	CASSPIIWALGANVLTF	TGTGCCAGCTCACCCATCATCTGGGCTCTGGGAGCCAACGTCCTGACTTTC